This T cell receptor beta chain originates from a study of immune heterogeneity within non-small cell lung tumors. Study-wide findings and caveats: Patients largely differed in their high-frequency T-cell receptor beta clonotypes. Recurring identical dominant CDR3 beta clonotypes were observed across tumor sites within a patient, together with site-unique high-frequency clones. Significant yet moderate, the positive correlation between local T-cell clonality and local tumor mutational burden reached an R of about 0.34.

A multiplex PCR containing 32 V primers and 13 J primers was used to amplify TCR beta CDR3. One entry per CDR3 protein, called by TCRdb with MiXCR from the multiplex PCR reads. This sample has some 12,000 distinct CDR3 sequences; roughly 29% occur once, and the top ten carry approximately 13%. Points on this clonotype: The antigen is unknown.

Germline CDR1 and CDR2: SGHAT and FQNNGV. The J segment lost 3 bases and the V segment lost 8 bases, leaving 10 bases of the junction unmatched. This CDR3 has 15 residues. The authors used about 540 ng of bulk tumor genomic DNA per sample as template. Every primary tumor yielded several biopsies, spaced far apart, that were taken during surgery. The patients were newly diagnosed with non-small cell lung cancer, had not been treated, and had curative surgery. The source of this sequence is a man over 45 with non-small cell lung cancer. Material: lung tumor tissue. The J gene is TRBJ2-1, the V gene TRBV11-2; 7 bases match TRBD2. In DNA form, the CDR3 reads TGTGCCAGCGGCCTCCAGACTAGCTTCTACAATGAGCAGTTCTTC. Its protein is CASGLQTSFYNEQFF.